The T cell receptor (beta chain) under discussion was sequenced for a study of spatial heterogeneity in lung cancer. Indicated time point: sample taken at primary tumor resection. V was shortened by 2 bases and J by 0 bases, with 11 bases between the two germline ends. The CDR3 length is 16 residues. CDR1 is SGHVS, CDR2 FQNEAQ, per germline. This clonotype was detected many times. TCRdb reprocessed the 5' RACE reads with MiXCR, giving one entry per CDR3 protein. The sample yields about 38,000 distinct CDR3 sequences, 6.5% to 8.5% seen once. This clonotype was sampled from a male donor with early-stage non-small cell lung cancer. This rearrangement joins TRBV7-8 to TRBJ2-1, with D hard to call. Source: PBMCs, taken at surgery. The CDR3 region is CASSLSGLSSYNEQFF. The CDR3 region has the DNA TGTGCCAGCAGCTTATCGGGCCTTAGCTCCTACAATGAGCAGTTCTTC.